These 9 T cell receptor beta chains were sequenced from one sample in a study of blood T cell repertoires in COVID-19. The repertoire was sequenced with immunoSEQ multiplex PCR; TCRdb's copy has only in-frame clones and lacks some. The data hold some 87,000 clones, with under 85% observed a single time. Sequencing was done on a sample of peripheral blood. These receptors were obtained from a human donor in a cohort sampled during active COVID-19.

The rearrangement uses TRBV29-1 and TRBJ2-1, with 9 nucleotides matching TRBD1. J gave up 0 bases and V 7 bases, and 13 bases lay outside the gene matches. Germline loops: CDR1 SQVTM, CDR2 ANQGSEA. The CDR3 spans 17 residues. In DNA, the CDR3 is TGCAGCGCAGGGGGACAGGGCGAGCGGAGCTCCTACAATGAGCAGTTCTTC. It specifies CSAGGQGERSSYNEQFF.

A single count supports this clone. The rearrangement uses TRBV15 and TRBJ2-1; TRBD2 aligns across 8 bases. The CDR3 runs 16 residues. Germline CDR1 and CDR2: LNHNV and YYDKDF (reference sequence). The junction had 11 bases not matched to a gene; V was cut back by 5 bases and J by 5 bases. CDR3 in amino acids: CATSAPGTRANNEQFF. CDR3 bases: TGTGCCACCAGCGCCCCCGGGACTAGGGCAAACAATGAGCAGTTCTTC.

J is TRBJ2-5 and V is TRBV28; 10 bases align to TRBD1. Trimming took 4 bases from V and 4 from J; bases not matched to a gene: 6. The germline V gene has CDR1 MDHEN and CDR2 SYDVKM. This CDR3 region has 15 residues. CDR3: CASSSPGQGTETQYF. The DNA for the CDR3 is TGTGCCAGCAGTTCACCGGGACAGGGGACAGAGACCCAGTACTTC.

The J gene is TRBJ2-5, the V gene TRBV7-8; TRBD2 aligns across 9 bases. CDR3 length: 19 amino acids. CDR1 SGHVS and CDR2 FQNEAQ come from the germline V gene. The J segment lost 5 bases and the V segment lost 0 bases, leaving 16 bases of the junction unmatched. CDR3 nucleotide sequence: TGTGCCAGCAGCTTAGCGCACTTTGCGGGGGGGGATTTGGGTGAGACCCAGTACTTC. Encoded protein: CASSLAHFAGGDLGETQYF.

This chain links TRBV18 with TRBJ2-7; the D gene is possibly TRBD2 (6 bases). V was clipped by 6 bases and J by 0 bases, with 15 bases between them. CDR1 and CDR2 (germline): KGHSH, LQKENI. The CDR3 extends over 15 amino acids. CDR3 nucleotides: TGTGCCAGCTCTCCCATAGCGGTTAGCTCCTACGAGCAGTACTTC. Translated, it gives CASSPIAVSSYEQYF. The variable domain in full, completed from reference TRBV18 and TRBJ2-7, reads NAGVMQNPRHLVRRRGQEARLRCSPMKGHSHVYWYRQLPEEGLKFMVYLQKENIIDESGMPKERFSAEFPKEGPSILRIQQVVRGDSAAYFCASSPIAVSSYEQYFGPGTRLTVT.

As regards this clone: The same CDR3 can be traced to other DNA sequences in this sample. CDR3 sequence (DNA): TGTGCCAGCTCACCGCAGGGGAACAGCAATCAGCCCCAGCATTTT. Translation: CASSPQGNSNQPQHF. The chain is built from TRBV18 and TRBJ1-5; D perhaps matches TRBD1 (6 bases). CDR3 length: 15 amino acids. Germline V gene sequence: CDR1 KGHSH, CDR2 LQKENI. The V end lost 3 bases, the J end lost 1 base, and 10 bases lay between the germline ends.

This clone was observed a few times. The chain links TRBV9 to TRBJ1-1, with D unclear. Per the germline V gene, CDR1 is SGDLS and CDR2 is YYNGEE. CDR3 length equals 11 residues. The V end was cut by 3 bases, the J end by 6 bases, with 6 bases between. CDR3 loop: CASSDSAEAFF. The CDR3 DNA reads TGTGCCAGCAGCGATTCCGCTGAAGCTTTCTTT.

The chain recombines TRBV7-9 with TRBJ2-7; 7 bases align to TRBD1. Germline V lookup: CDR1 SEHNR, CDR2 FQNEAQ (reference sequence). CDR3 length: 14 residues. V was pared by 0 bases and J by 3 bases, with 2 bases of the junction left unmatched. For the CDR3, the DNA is TGTGCCAGCAGCTTAGCCGACAGGGTCTACGAGCAGTACTTC. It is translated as CASSLADRVYEQYF.

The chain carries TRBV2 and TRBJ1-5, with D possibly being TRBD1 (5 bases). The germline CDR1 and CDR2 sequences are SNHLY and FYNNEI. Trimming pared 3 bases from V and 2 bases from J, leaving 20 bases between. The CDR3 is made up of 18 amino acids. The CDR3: CASSDGGFLGDRNQPQHF. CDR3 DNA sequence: TGTGCCAGCAGTGACGGCGGATTTTTAGGGGATCGCAATCAGCCCCAGCATTTT.